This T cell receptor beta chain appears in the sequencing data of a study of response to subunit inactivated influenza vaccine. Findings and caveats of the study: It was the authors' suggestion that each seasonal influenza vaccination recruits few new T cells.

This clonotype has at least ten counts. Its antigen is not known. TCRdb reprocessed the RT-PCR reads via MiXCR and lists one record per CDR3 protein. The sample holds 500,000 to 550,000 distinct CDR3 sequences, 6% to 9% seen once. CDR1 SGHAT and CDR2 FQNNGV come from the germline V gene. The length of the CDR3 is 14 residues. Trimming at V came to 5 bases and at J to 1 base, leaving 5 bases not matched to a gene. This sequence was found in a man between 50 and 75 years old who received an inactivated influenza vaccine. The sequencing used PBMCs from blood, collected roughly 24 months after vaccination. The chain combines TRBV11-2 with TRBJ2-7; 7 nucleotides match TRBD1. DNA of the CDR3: TGTGCCAGCAGCGCACGGACAGGTTCCTACGAGCAGTACTTC. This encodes CASSARTGSYEQYF.